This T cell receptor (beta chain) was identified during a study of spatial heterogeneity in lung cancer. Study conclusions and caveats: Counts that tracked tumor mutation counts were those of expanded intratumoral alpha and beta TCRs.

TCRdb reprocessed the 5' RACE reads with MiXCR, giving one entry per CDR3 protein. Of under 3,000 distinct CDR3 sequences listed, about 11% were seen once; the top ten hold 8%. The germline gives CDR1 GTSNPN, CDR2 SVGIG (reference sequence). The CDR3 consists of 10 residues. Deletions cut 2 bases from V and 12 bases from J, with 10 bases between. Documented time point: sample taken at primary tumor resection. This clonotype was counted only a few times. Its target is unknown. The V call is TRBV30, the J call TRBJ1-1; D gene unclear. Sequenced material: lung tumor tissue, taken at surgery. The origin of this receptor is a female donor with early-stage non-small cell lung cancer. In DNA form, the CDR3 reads TGTGCCTGGAGTCGGCAGGCTCCTTTCTTT. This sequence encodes CAWSRQAPFF.